A selection of T cell receptor beta chains follows, all from one sample in a study of patients and donors after allogeneic stem cell transplantation. TCRdb reprocessed the RT-PCR reads with MiXCR, giving one entry per CDR3 protein. This table holds about 230,000 distinct CDR3 sequences, 13% to 15% found once. The sample was blood, either unsorted or a sorted T cell fraction (not recorded which). These TCRs come from a human donor who was either an allogeneic HSCT recipient or a stem cell or donor lymphocyte infusion donor (not recorded which). It is not recorded whose cells these are; they may come from a transplant donor. The CDR3 runs from the conserved cysteine through the conserved F or W. Fields, in order: D gene, V gene, clone size, J gene, CDR3 protein, CDR3 DNA. A D gene is named only where the DNA matches it firmly. Some rows mark clone size as missing; the rest say once, few, many or name a class of expanded clone.

D gene: -; V gene: TRBV6-5; clone size: few; J gene: TRBJ1-5; CDR3 protein: CASSYSQGVNQPQHF; CDR3 DNA: TGTGCCAGCAGTTACTCACAGGGAGTCAATCAGCCCCAGCATTTT
D gene: -; V gene: TRBV19; clone size: -; J gene: TRBJ1-1; CDR3 protein: CASSRGQFNTEAFF; CDR3 DNA: TGTGCCAGTAGCCGTGGACAGTTCAACACTGAAGCTTTCTTT
D gene: -; V gene: TRBV25-1; clone size: many; J gene: TRBJ1-1; CDR3 protein: CASSDGVNTEAFF; CDR3 DNA: TGTGCCAGCAGTGACGGTGTGAACACTGAAGCTTTCTTT
D gene: -; V gene: TRBV7-3; clone size: -; J gene: TRBJ2-7; CDR3 protein: CATSFPGAEQYF; CDR3 DNA: TGTGCCACCAGCTTCCCGGGAGCCGAGCAGTACTTC
D gene: -; V gene: TRBV5-6; clone size: -; J gene: TRBJ2-1; CDR3 protein: CASSPVLAANYNEQFF; CDR3 DNA: TGTGCCAGCAGCCCCGTCTTAGCGGCGAATTACAATGAGCAGTTCTTC
D gene: -; V gene: TRBV29-1; clone size: many; J gene: TRBJ2-2; CDR3 protein: CSVRQETRRNTGELFF; CDR3 DNA: TGCAGCGTCCGACAGGAGACTCGAAGGAACACCGGGGAGCTTTTTTTT
D gene: TRBD2; V gene: TRBV4-1; clone size: many; J gene: TRBJ2-7; CDR3 protein: CASSRGSGGAYEQYF; CDR3 DNA: TGCGCCAGCAGCCGGGGATCGGGAGGGGCCTACGAGCAGTACTTC
D gene: -; V gene: TRBV12-3/TRBV12-4; clone size: -; J gene: TRBJ1-5; CDR3 protein: CASRSPWGDQPQHF; CDR3 DNA: TGTGCCAGCAGGTCTCCTTGGGGGGATCAGCCCCAGCATTTT
D gene: -; V gene: TRBV20-1; clone size: -; J gene: TRBJ2-4; CDR3 protein: CSAQGGGRATKNIQYF; CDR3 DNA: TGCAGTGCTCAAGGGGGGGGGAGGGCAACCAAAAACATTCAGTACTTC
D gene: TRBD1; V gene: TRBV5-6; clone size: -; J gene: TRBJ1-2; CDR3 protein: CASRPGQGRGYTF; CDR3 DNA: TGTGCCAGCAGGCCGGGACAGGGACGGGGCTACACCTTC
D gene: -; V gene: TRBV6-5; clone size: few; J gene: TRBJ2-5; CDR3 protein: CASSYGHQGQETQYF; CDR3 DNA: TGTGCCAGCAGTTACGGTCACCAGGGCCAAGAGACCCAGTACTTC
D gene: TRBD1; V gene: TRBV29-1; clone size: few; J gene: TRBJ1-2; CDR3 protein: CSVEGGQGYGYTF; CDR3 DNA: TGCAGCGTTGAAGGGGGACAGGGCTATGGCTACACCTTC
D gene: -; V gene: TRBV5-6; clone size: many; J gene: TRBJ1-2; CDR3 protein: CASSTGPLPHYGYTF; CDR3 DNA: TGTGCCAGCAGCACTGGCCCCCTCCCACACTATGGCTACACCTTC
D gene: -; V gene: TRBV3-1; clone size: many; J gene: TRBJ1-1; CDR3 protein: CASAGRLNTEAFF; CDR3 DNA: TGTGCCAGCGCAGGGCGCTTGAACACTGAAGCTTTCTTT
D gene: -; V gene: TRBV4-2; clone size: many; J gene: TRBJ2-7; CDR3 protein: CASSQDLRGGGNEQYF; CDR3 DNA: TGTGCCAGCAGCCAAGATCTCAGGGGAGGGGGCAACGAGCAGTACTTC
D gene: -; V gene: TRBV5-1; clone size: many; J gene: TRBJ2-1; CDR3 protein: CASSLVAGKTDNEQFF; CDR3 DNA: TGCGCCAGCAGCTTGGTTGCGGGGAAGACCGACAATGAGCAGTTCTTC
D gene: TRBD1; V gene: TRBV28; clone size: -; J gene: TRBJ1-4; CDR3 protein: CASSYAGTATNEKLFF; CDR3 DNA: TGTGCCAGCAGTTACGCCGGGACAGCAACTAATGAAAAACTGTTTTTT
D gene: -; V gene: TRBV20-1; clone size: many; J gene: TRBJ1-5; CDR3 protein: CSADRLGGHSNQPQHF; CDR3 DNA: TGCAGTGCCGACCGACTCGGCGGACATAGCAATCAGCCCCAGCATTTT
D gene: -; V gene: TRBV7-8; clone size: few; J gene: TRBJ1-1; CDR3 protein: CASSLVDRMGAEAFF; CDR3 DNA: TGTGCCAGCAGCTTAGTGGATAGGATGGGCGCGGAAGCTTTCTTT
D gene: TRBD1; V gene: TRBV12-3/TRBV12-4; clone size: many; J gene: TRBJ2-3; CDR3 protein: CASSLNPPGQGADTQYF; CDR3 DNA: TGTGCCAGCAGTCTCAATCCCCCGGGACAGGGAGCAGATACGCAGTATTTT
D gene: -; V gene: TRBV30; clone size: many; J gene: TRBJ1-5; CDR3 protein: CAWSGRAGPLDQPQHF; CDR3 DNA: TGTGCCTGGAGTGGACGGGCGGGACCGTTGGATCAGCCCCAGCATTTT
D gene: TRBD1; V gene: TRBV5-1; clone size: few; J gene: TRBJ1-2; CDR3 protein: CASRLRTGGNYGYTF; CDR3 DNA: TGCGCCAGCAGATTACGGACAGGGGGAAACTATGGCTACACCTTC
D gene: -; V gene: TRBV6-5; clone size: few; J gene: TRBJ2-2; CDR3 protein: CASSYYPPGNLNTGELFF; CDR3 DNA: TGTGCCAGCAGTTACTACCCGCCGGGAAATCTGAACACCGGGGAGCTGTTTTTT
D gene: TRBD2; V gene: TRBV5-1; clone size: few; J gene: TRBJ2-1; CDR3 protein: CASSLTSGNVNEQFF; CDR3 DNA: TGCGCCAGCAGCTTGACTAGCGGGAATGTCAATGAGCAGTTCTTC
D gene: -; V gene: TRBV9; clone size: few; J gene: TRBJ2-1; CDR3 protein: CASSVDPRKDIEQFF; CDR3 DNA: TGTGCCAGCAGCGTAGACCCTAGGAAGGACATTGAGCAGTTCTTC
D gene: TRBD1; V gene: TRBV6-1; clone size: -; J gene: TRBJ2-7; CDR3 protein: CASRTDRVGEQYF; CDR3 DNA: TGTGCCAGCAGAACGGACAGGGTAGGCGAGCAGTACTTC
D gene: TRBD2; V gene: TRBV20-1; clone size: few; J gene: TRBJ2-1; CDR3 protein: CSAERIAGGTYNEQFF; CDR3 DNA: TGCAGTGCTGAGAGGATAGCGGGGGGGACTTACAATGAGCAGTTCTTC
D gene: TRBD1; V gene: TRBV7-2; clone size: few; J gene: TRBJ1-2; CDR3 protein: CASSRGQGSSQGLTF; CDR3 DNA: TGTGCCAGCAGCCGAGGACAGGGGAGCAGTCAAGGCCTCACCTTC
D gene: -; V gene: TRBV19; clone size: -; J gene: TRBJ1-1; CDR3 protein: CASSISLEGMNTEAFF; CDR3 DNA: TGTGCCAGTAGTATCTCCCTTGAGGGGATGAACACTGAAGCTTTCTTT
D gene: -; V gene: TRBV5-5; clone size: few; J gene: TRBJ2-1; CDR3 protein: CASSLSDSPGNEQFF; CDR3 DNA: TGTGCCAGCAGCTTGTCGGACTCACCAGGGAATGAGCAGTTCTTC
D gene: -; V gene: TRBV6-4; clone size: -; J gene: TRBJ2-1; CDR3 protein: CASSGGDYNEQFF; CDR3 DNA: TGTGCCAGCAGCGGCGGGGACTACAATGAGCAGTTCTTC
D gene: -; V gene: TRBV2; clone size: many; J gene: TRBJ2-6; CDR3 protein: CASSGGNGANVLTF; CDR3 DNA: TGTGCCAGCAGTGGGGGGAACGGGGCCAACGTCCTGACTTTC
D gene: TRBD2; V gene: TRBV7-3; clone size: -; J gene: TRBJ2-1; CDR3 protein: CASSLNRGGSYNEQFF; CDR3 DNA: TGTGCCAGCAGCTTAAATCGCGGGGGGTCCTACAATGAGCAGTTCTTC
D gene: -; V gene: TRBV20-1; clone size: few; J gene: TRBJ1-2; CDR3 protein: CSATGAVYGYTF; CDR3 DNA: TGCAGTGCCACCGGGGCAGTCTATGGCTACACCTTC
D gene: TRBD2; V gene: TRBV7-9; clone size: few; J gene: TRBJ2-1; CDR3 protein: CASSLERLGLAVNEQFF; CDR3 DNA: TGTGCCAGCAGCTTAGAGAGGTTGGGACTAGCGGTCAATGAGCAGTTCTTC
D gene: -; V gene: TRBV20-1; clone size: few; J gene: TRBJ1-2; CDR3 protein: CSAEILGDGYTF; CDR3 DNA: TGCAGTGCTGAGATTCTGGGGGATGGCTACACCTTC
D gene: -; V gene: TRBV11-2; clone size: few; J gene: TRBJ2-2; CDR3 protein: CASSLTTGNTGELFF; CDR3 DNA: TGTGCCAGCAGCCTTACAACTGGGAACACCGGGGAGCTGTTTTTT
D gene: -; V gene: TRBV9; clone size: -; J gene: TRBJ2-2; CDR3 protein: CASSVGPGSYSGELFF; CDR3 DNA: TGTGCCAGCAGCGTAGGCCCAGGGAGCTATTCCGGGGAGCTGTTTTTT
D gene: -; V gene: TRBV29-1; clone size: few; J gene: TRBJ1-2; CDR3 protein: CSVHNRDGYGYTF; CDR3 DNA: TGCAGCGTGCACAACCGGGACGGCTATGGCTACACCTTC
D gene: TRBD1; V gene: TRBV27; clone size: -; J gene: TRBJ1-3; CDR3 protein: CASRRQGSGNTIYF; CDR3 DNA: TGTGCCAGCAGACGACAGGGGTCTGGAAACACCATATATTTT
D gene: TRBD1; V gene: TRBV20-1; clone size: -; J gene: TRBJ1-2; CDR3 protein: CSARDDQGGVGYTF; CDR3 DNA: TGCAGTGCTAGAGATGATCAGGGGGGGGTTGGCTACACCTTC
D gene: -; V gene: TRBV5-4; clone size: few; J gene: TRBJ1-1; CDR3 protein: CASSKRGALNTEAFF; CDR3 DNA: TGTGCCAGCAGCAAACGGGGGGCCCTCAACACTGAAGCTTTCTTT
D gene: -; V gene: TRBV20-1; clone size: -; J gene: TRBJ1-5; CDR3 protein: CSASRDTNSNQPQHF; CDR3 DNA: TGCAGTGCCTCCCGGGACACTAATAGCAATCAGCCCCAGCATTTT
D gene: -; V gene: TRBV2; clone size: many; J gene: TRBJ2-1; CDR3 protein: CASSAADINEQFF; CDR3 DNA: TGTGCCAGCAGTGCCGCTGATATCAATGAGCAGTTCTTC
D gene: -; V gene: TRBV18; clone size: few; J gene: TRBJ1-1; CDR3 protein: CASSPLGEAFF; CDR3 DNA: TGTGCCAGCTCACCATTAGGGGAGGCTTTCTTT
D gene: -; V gene: TRBV7-2; clone size: -; J gene: TRBJ1-5; CDR3 protein: CASSLAGKDQPQHF; CDR3 DNA: TGTGCCAGCAGCTTAGCGGGTAAGGATCAGCCCCAGCATTTT
D gene: -; V gene: TRBV24-1; clone size: many; J gene: TRBJ2-1; CDR3 protein: CATSDQAGQTYNEQFF; CDR3 DNA: TGTGCCACCAGTGATCAGGCGGGACAGACCTACAATGAGCAGTTCTTC
D gene: -; V gene: TRBV2; clone size: -; J gene: TRBJ1-2; CDR3 protein: CASTPAAEGGYTF; CDR3 DNA: TGTGCCAGCACTCCCGCCGCTGAGGGAGGCTACACCTTC
D gene: -; V gene: TRBV7-8; clone size: many; J gene: TRBJ2-7; CDR3 protein: CASSLGTEQYF; CDR3 DNA: TGTGCCAGCAGCTTAGGGACGGAGCAGTACTTC
D gene: -; V gene: TRBV5-1; clone size: -; J gene: TRBJ1-3; CDR3 protein: CASRETGTPGNTIYF; CDR3 DNA: TGCGCCAGCAGGGAGACCGGGACTCCTGGAAACACCATATATTTT
D gene: -; V gene: TRBV5-8; clone size: few; J gene: TRBJ2-5; CDR3 protein: CASSLVIIGGTQETQYF; CDR3 DNA: TGTGCCAGCAGCTTGGTTATTATTGGGGGAACCCAAGAGACCCAGTACTTC
D gene: -; V gene: TRBV7-2; clone size: once; J gene: TRBJ2-5; CDR3 protein: CASSFAPSPETQYF; CDR3 DNA: TGTGCCAGCAGCTTCGCCCCGAGCCCGGAGACCCAGTACTTC
D gene: TRBD2; V gene: TRBV20-1; clone size: few; J gene: TRBJ2-7; CDR3 protein: CSARVSSGGAYEQYF; CDR3 DNA: TGCAGTGCTAGAGTCTCTAGCGGGGGGGCCTACGAGCAGTACTTC
D gene: TRBD1; V gene: TRBV3-1; clone size: -; J gene: TRBJ1-1; CDR3 protein: CASKAGGHTEAFF; CDR3 DNA: TGTGCCAGTAAAGCAGGGGGCCACACTGAAGCTTTCTTT
D gene: -; V gene: TRBV25-1; clone size: few; J gene: TRBJ1-4; CDR3 protein: CASSEAGRGKLFF; CDR3 DNA: TGTGCCAGCAGTGAAGCGGGGAGGGGAAAACTGTTTTTT
D gene: -; V gene: TRBV20-1; clone size: few; J gene: TRBJ1-5; CDR3 protein: CSARDLEWQPQHF; CDR3 DNA: TGCAGTGCTAGAGATTTGGAGTGGCAGCCCCAGCATTTT
D gene: -; V gene: TRBV4-2; clone size: many; J gene: TRBJ2-5; CDR3 protein: CASSQSPAGQETQYF; CDR3 DNA: TGTGCCAGCAGCCAATCCCCAGCGGGCCAAGAGACCCAGTACTTC